These T cell receptor beta chains were read from a single sample in a study of cytomegalovirus exposure and HLA in healthy donors. This table comes from immunoSEQ multiplex PCR, and its TCRdb copy is limited to in-frame clones, with some not included. The repertoire includes 140,000 or so clones, 65% to 80% of them detected once, and 1.5% to 2% sits in the top ten. Sequencing was carried out using PBMCs. The receptors were gathered from a woman aged 40 to 50 in good health and CMV-seronegative. Each CDR3 is given with its conserved first and last residue. The D gene is left open where the match is weak. A clone size is listed for some rows: how often the clone was seen (once, few, many), or a class if it is expanded.

clone_size cdr3_length d_call j_call v_call cdr3_aa cdr3_nt
- 16 TRBD1 TRBJ1-1 TRBV10-3 CAISDQGQSTNTEAFF TGTGCCATCAGTGACCAGGGACAGAGCACGAACACTGAAGCTTTCTTT
- 14 - TRBJ2-3 TRBV30 CAWNSGQSTDTQYF TGTGCCTGGAACTCTGGGCAGAGCACAGATACGCAGTATTTT
- 16 TRBD1 TRBJ1-2 TRBV9 CASSVTGTGAAYGYTF TGTGCCAGCAGCGTGACCGGGACAGGCGCCGCCTATGGCTACACCTTC
- 15 TRBD1 TRBJ2-7 TRBV29-1 CSARLGQDDSYEQYF TGCAGCGCCCGATTGGGACAGGACGACTCCTACGAGCAGTACTTC
- 14 TRBD2 TRBJ2-3 TRBV9 CASATTSGTDTQYF TGTGCCAGCGCCACTACTAGCGGAACAGATACGCAGTATTTT
- 17 - TRBJ2-3 TRBV4-1 CASSQIDMGLPTDTQYF TGCGCCAGCAGCCAGATAGATATGGGACTTCCCACAGATACGCAGTATTTT
- 15 TRBD1 TRBJ2-2 TRBV27 CASRATGGAVGELFF TGTGCCAGCAGGGCAACAGGGGGCGCGGTCGGGGAGCTGTTTTTT
- 19 TRBD2 TRBJ2-1 TRBV7-2 CASSLGTSGARSSYNEQFF TGTGCCAGCAGCTTAGGGACTAGCGGGGCCAGAAGCTCCTACAATGAGCAGTTCTTC
- 14 - TRBJ1-1 TRBV5-6 CASSLGTEYTEAFF TGTGCCAGCAGCTTGGGGACAGAGTACACTGAAGCTTTCTTT
once 15 TRBD1 TRBJ2-2 TRBV13 CASSPDRGLTGELFF TGTGCCAGCAGCCCGGACAGGGGGTTGACCGGGGAGCTGTTTTTT
- 14 - TRBJ1-2 TRBV7-9 CASSWDSLSYGYTF TGTGCCAGCAGCTGGGACTCGCTTAGCTATGGCTACACCTTC
- 15 TRBD1 TRBJ1-5 TRBV19 CASSIWTGARNAQHF TGTGCCAGTAGTATTTGGACAGGGGCACGGAATGCCCAGCATTTT
- 16 - TRBJ1-1 TRBV6-5 CASSYSTGTITTEAFF TGTGCCAGCAGTTACTCGACCGGGACAATTACCACTGAAGCTTTCTTT
once 16 - TRBJ1-1 TRBV7-9 CASSLAFLSMNTEAFF TGTGCCAGCAGCTTAGCGTTCCTTAGCATGAACACTGAAGCTTTCTTT
few 15 - TRBJ2-1 TRBV5-1 CATAPGPNSYNEQFF TGCGCCACGGCCCCAGGGCCCAACTCCTACAATGAGCAGTTCTTC
few 17 TRBD2 TRBJ2-4 TRBV7-9 CASSLGGRAGTKNIQYF TGTGCCAGCAGCTTAGGCGGGAGGGCCGGAACCAAAAACATTCAGTACTTC
few 13 TRBD2 TRBJ2-5 TRBV10-3 CAAGVAGKETQYF TGTGCAGCCGGGGTAGCGGGAAAAGAGACCCAGTACTTC
- 15 TRBD2 TRBJ2-1 TRBV19 CASSIGVAGYNEQFF TGTGCCAGTAGTATAGGGGTAGCGGGGTACAATGAGCAGTTCTTC
- 13 - TRBJ1-3 TRBV30 CAWSFSSGNTIYF TGTGCCTGGAGTTTCTCCTCTGGAAACACCATATATTTT
few 15 TRBD2 TRBJ2-1 TRBV6-4 CASSLGLAFNNEQFF TGTGCCAGCAGTCTGGGACTAGCGTTCAATAATGAGCAGTTCTTC
- 16 TRBD1 TRBJ1-6 TRBV5-1 CASSNRAGMTGDPLHF TGCGCCAGCAGCAACAGGGCCGGCATGACAGGGGATCCCCTCCACTTT
- 13 - TRBJ2-7 TRBV7-2 CASSQQGAYEQYF TGTGCCAGCAGCCAACAGGGAGCCTACGAGCAGTACTTC
- 16 TRBD1 TRBJ1-2 TRBV27 CASSLGTAHGNYGYTF TGTGCCAGCAGTCTTGGGACAGCTCATGGTAACTATGGCTACACCTTC
- 15 - TRBJ2-7 TRBV4-1 CASSQDPGPHYEQYF TGCGCCAGCAGCCAAGACCCGGGTCCGCACTACGAGCAGTACTTC
- 15 - TRBJ2-7 TRBV28 CASAGDAYRDDEQYF TGTGCCAGCGCAGGAGATGCTTACAGGGATGACGAGCAGTACTTC
- 13 - TRBJ1-6 TRBV9 CASSVTGSAPLHF TGTGCCAGCAGCGTAACAGGGTCGGCACCCCTCCACTTT
- 16 - TRBJ1-1 TRBV5-1 CASSLGGSRGNTEAFF TGCGCCAGCAGCTTGGGGGGATCCCGGGGGAACACTGAAGCTTTCTTT
- 14 TRBD1 TRBJ1-5 TRBV28 CASSPGQGIEPQHF TGTGCCAGCAGTCCCGGACAGGGGATAGAGCCCCAGCATTTT
- 13 - TRBJ1-1 TRBV6-5 CASSYSSFTEAFF TGTGCCAGCAGTTACTCGAGTTTCACTGAAGCTTTCTTT
- 14 - TRBJ1-1 TRBV5-5 CASSLDNPNTEAFF TGTGCCAGCAGCTTGGACAATCCCAACACTGAAGCTTTCTTT